Sequencing of this TCR beta chain was carried out in a study of tumor-infiltrating lymphocytes in primary liver carcinoma. The study extracted blood RNA from unsorted whole blood and also extracted germline DNA. Regarding the study as a whole: Tumor-adjacent and tumor-blood pairs shared a smaller degree of overlap than tumor region pairs. Tumors carried a top-250-clone fraction significantly exceeding that of blood (p = 0.039).

Germline lookup yields CDR1 SGHNT and CDR2 YENEEA. The CDR3 length is 16 residues. V lost 5 bases and J lost 11; bases outside the gene matches: 15. With respect to this clonotype: The antigen is not known.

TCR beta cDNA was made from approximately 500 ng total RNA with a constant-region primer. The TCR beta library was amplified through three nested multiplex PCR rounds in a modified ARM-PCR procedure. Each of the first two PCR rounds ran approximately 11 cycles with TRBV1-TRBV30 forward and C-beta reverse primers. TCRdb passed the multiplex PCR reads through MiXCR, listing each CDR3 protein once. Here the sample spans approximately 330,000 distinct CDR3 sequences, approximately 64% being singletons. This receptor was identified in a man in his forties with primary liver carcinoma and hepatitis B virus infection. The sample comprised peripheral blood. This sequence joins TRBV11-3 and TRBJ2-1; the match to TRBD1 covers 10 bases. The CDR3 sequence: CASSISPGTGAGKQFF. The CDR3 bases are TGTGCCAGCAGCATATCCCCCGGGACAGGGGCCGGGAAGCAGTTCTTC.